Listed below are T cell receptor beta chains from one sample, sequenced in a study of blood T cell repertoires in COVID-19. Sequencing used immunoSEQ multiplex PCR; TCRdb keeps in-frame clones, though not all of them. The sample holds about 200,000 clones; 80% to 90% are singletons and the top ten take approximately 4.8%. Sequencing was done on a sample of peripheral blood. Receptor source: a man aged 50-59 years with acute or convalescent COVID-19. Each CDR3 is given with its conserved first and last residue. Each record gives: clone size, V gene, J gene, D gene, CDR3 protein, CDR3 DNA. D genes are given only for firm matches. The listing skips clone size in some rows; elsewhere it reads once, few, many or a size class.

clone size: NA; V gene: TRBV5-3; J gene: TRBJ2-3; D gene: NA; CDR3 protein: CARTPASFPKADTQYF; CDR3 DNA: TGTGCCAGAACCCCAGCCAGCTTCCCAAAAGCGGATACGCAGTATTTT
clone size: NA; V gene: TRBV6-5; J gene: TRBJ2-2; D gene: NA; CDR3 protein: CASESGQNTGELFF; CDR3 DNA: TGTGCCAGCGAAAGTGGGCAGAACACCGGGGAGCTGTTTTTT
clone size: NA; V gene: TRBV2; J gene: TRBJ1-2; D gene: NA; CDR3 protein: CASSEGTPQGYTF; CDR3 DNA: TGTGCCAGCAGTGAAGGGACACCCCAAGGCTACACCTTC
clone size: once; V gene: TRBV12-5; J gene: TRBJ2-3; D gene: NA; CDR3 protein: CASGSQGPYTDTQYF; CDR3 DNA: TGTGCTAGTGGTTCGCAGGGGCCCTACACAGATACGCAGTATTTT
clone size: NA; V gene: TRBV7-6; J gene: TRBJ1-5; D gene: NA; CDR3 protein: CASSLSHGSNQPQHF; CDR3 DNA: TGTGCCAGCAGCCTATCCCATGGTAGCAATCAGCCCCAGCATTTT
clone size: NA; V gene: TRBV18; J gene: TRBJ1-1; D gene: TRBD1; CDR3 protein: CASSPPGGAAEAFF; CDR3 DNA: TGTGCCAGCTCACCACCAGGGGGCGCCGCTGAAGCTTTCTTT
clone size: NA; V gene: TRBV14; J gene: TRBJ1-3; D gene: NA; CDR3 protein: CASSQPRGIASGNTIYF; CDR3 DNA: TGTGCCAGCAGCCAACCTAGGGGCATTGCCTCTGGAAACACCATATATTTT
clone size: NA; V gene: TRBV19; J gene: TRBJ1-4; D gene: NA; CDR3 protein: CASSKQGDEKLFF; CDR3 DNA: TGTGCCAGTAGTAAGCAGGGTGATGAAAAACTGTTTTTT
clone size: NA; V gene: TRBV18; J gene: TRBJ1-1; D gene: NA; CDR3 protein: CASSPQGYQNTEAFF; CDR3 DNA: TGTGCCAGCTCACCACAGGGGTACCAGAACACTGAAGCTTTCTTT
clone size: NA; V gene: TRBV18; J gene: TRBJ2-6; D gene: NA; CDR3 protein: CASSPATGPRSGANVLTF; CDR3 DNA: TGTGCCAGCTCACCAGCGACAGGACCACGCTCTGGGGCCAACGTCCTGACTTTC
clone size: NA; V gene: TRBV5-6; J gene: TRBJ1-2; D gene: NA; CDR3 protein: CASSLSQGRGGYTF; CDR3 DNA: TGTGCCAGCAGCTTGAGCCAGGGAAGAGGAGGCTACACCTTC
clone size: once; V gene: TRBV18; J gene: TRBJ1-5; D gene: NA; CDR3 protein: CASSLNPTGHNQPQHF; CDR3 DNA: TGTGCCAGCTCGCTGAATCCGACAGGACACAATCAGCCCCAGCATTTT
clone size: NA; V gene: TRBV7-2; J gene: TRBJ2-5; D gene: NA; CDR3 protein: CASSLQAGEGETQYF; CDR3 DNA: TGTGCCAGCAGCTTACAGGCAGGGGAGGGGGAGACCCAGTACTTC
clone size: NA; V gene: TRBV6-5; J gene: TRBJ1-3; D gene: TRBD1; CDR3 protein: CASSSSGTASGNTIYF; CDR3 DNA: TGTGCCAGCAGTTCCTCCGGGACAGCCTCTGGAAACACCATATATTTT
clone size: NA; V gene: TRBV5-6; J gene: TRBJ2-1; D gene: TRBD2; CDR3 protein: CASSSWGLGANEQFF; CDR3 DNA: TGTGCCAGCAGCTCTTGGGGACTAGGGGCCAATGAGCAGTTCTTC
clone size: once; V gene: TRBV29-1; J gene: TRBJ2-6; D gene: TRBD1; CDR3 protein: CSVEKGASGANVLTF; CDR3 DNA: TGCAGCGTTGAAAAGGGGGCGTCTGGGGCCAACGTCCTGACTTTC
clone size: NA; V gene: TRBV2; J gene: TRBJ2-7; D gene: TRBD2; CDR3 protein: CASSLRLAGGYEQYF; CDR3 DNA: TGTGCCAGCAGTCTAAGACTAGCGGGGGGATACGAGCAGTACTTC
clone size: NA; V gene: TRBV30; J gene: TRBJ1-4; D gene: NA; CDR3 protein: CAWSRGGFEKLFF; CDR3 DNA: TGTGCCTGGAGTCGGGGAGGGTTCGAAAAACTGTTTTTT
clone size: NA; V gene: TRBV19; J gene: TRBJ2-5; D gene: NA; CDR3 protein: CASNSPVGGGQETQYF; CDR3 DNA: TGTGCCAGTAACTCCCCGGTAGGGGGGGGACAAGAGACCCAGTACTTC
clone size: NA; V gene: TRBV19; J gene: TRBJ2-1; D gene: TRBD1; CDR3 protein: CASSKGQRSYNEQFF; CDR3 DNA: TGTGCCAGTAGTAAGGGACAGCGATCCTACAATGAGCAGTTCTTC
clone size: once; V gene: TRBV18; J gene: TRBJ1-3; D gene: NA; CDR3 protein: CASSPDRTGYSSGNTIYF; CDR3 DNA: TGTGCCAGCTCACCTGACAGGACGGGTTATTCCTCTGGAAACACCATATATTTT
clone size: NA; V gene: TRBV5-6; J gene: TRBJ2-3; D gene: NA; CDR3 protein: CASSPGDRRLYTQYF; CDR3 DNA: TGTGCCAGCAGCCCAGGGGATAGGAGACTTTATACGCAGTATTTT
clone size: NA; V gene: TRBV11-2; J gene: TRBJ2-2; D gene: NA; CDR3 protein: CASSWGGNTGELFF; CDR3 DNA: TGTGCCAGCAGCTGGGGGGGCAACACCGGGGAGCTGTTTTTT
clone size: few; V gene: TRBV5-6; J gene: TRBJ1-1; D gene: NA; CDR3 protein: CASSYGQLNTEAFF; CDR3 DNA: TGTGCCAGCAGCTATGGACAGTTGAACACTGAAGCTTTCTTT
clone size: NA; V gene: TRBV7-9; J gene: TRBJ1-6; D gene: NA; CDR3 protein: CASSESSSYNSPLHF; CDR3 DNA: TGTGCCAGCAGCGAGTCAAGCTCCTATAATTCACCCCTCCACTTT
clone size: NA; V gene: TRBV6-5; J gene: TRBJ1-1; D gene: NA; CDR3 protein: CASSEGVWTEAFF; CDR3 DNA: TGTGCCAGCAGCGAGGGGGTATGGACTGAAGCTTTCTTT
clone size: NA; V gene: TRBV6-6; J gene: TRBJ2-7; D gene: TRBD1; CDR3 protein: CASSTGALYEQYF; CDR3 DNA: TGTGCCAGCAGCACAGGGGCGCTCTACGAGCAGTACTTC
clone size: NA; V gene: TRBV7-9; J gene: TRBJ2-7; D gene: NA; CDR3 protein: CASSRPDLSSYEQYF; CDR3 DNA: TGTGCCAGCAGCCGTCCGGACTTGAGCTCCTACGAGCAGTACTTC
clone size: NA; V gene: TRBV19; J gene: TRBJ1-2; D gene: NA; CDR3 protein: CASSIEWGRVGYTF; CDR3 DNA: TGTGCCAGTAGTATAGAGTGGGGCCGGGTTGGCTACACCTTC
clone size: NA; V gene: TRBV5-1; J gene: TRBJ2-7; D gene: TRBD1; CDR3 protein: CASSNPGTGIYEQYF; CDR3 DNA: TGCGCCAGCAGCAACCCCGGGACAGGGATTTACGAGCAGTACTTC